The source of this TCR beta chain is a study of blood T cell repertoires in COVID-19. Study as a whole: Donors in the United States, Italy and Spain gave samples during acute or convalescent COVID-19.

Clones were sequenced by immunoSEQ multiplex PCR, and TCRdb holds only the in-frame ones, with some missing. This table holds approximately 150,000 clones, roughly 90% found once. V lost 0 bases and J lost 1, with 12 bases in between. Germline values: CDR1 MNHNS, CDR2 SASEGT. This CDR3 contains 16 residues. The receptor was derived from a woman aged 55-69 years who had recovered from COVID-19. Sequencing was carried out using peripheral blood. This chain joins TRBV6-1 and TRBJ2-5; D remains unclear. As DNA, the CDR3 is TGTGCCAGCAGTGAAGCAGTGGCGGCGACCCAAGAGACCCAGTACTTC. It translates to CASSEAVAATQETQYF.